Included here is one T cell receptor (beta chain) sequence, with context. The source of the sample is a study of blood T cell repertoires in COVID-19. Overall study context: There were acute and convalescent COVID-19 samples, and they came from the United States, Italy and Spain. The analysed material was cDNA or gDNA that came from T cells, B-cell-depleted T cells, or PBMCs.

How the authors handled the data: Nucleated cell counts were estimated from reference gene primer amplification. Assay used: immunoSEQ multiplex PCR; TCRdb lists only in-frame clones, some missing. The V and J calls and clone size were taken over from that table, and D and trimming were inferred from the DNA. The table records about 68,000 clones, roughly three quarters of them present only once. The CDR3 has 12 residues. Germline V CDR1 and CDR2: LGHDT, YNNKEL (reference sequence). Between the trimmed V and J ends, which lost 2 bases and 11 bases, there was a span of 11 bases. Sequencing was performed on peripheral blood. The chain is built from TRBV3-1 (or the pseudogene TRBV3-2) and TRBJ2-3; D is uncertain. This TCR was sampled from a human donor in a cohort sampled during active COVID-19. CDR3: CASSQYEWLQYF. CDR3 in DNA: TGTGCCAGCAGCCAATATGAATGGCTGCAGTATTTT.